Presented here are 13 T cell receptor beta chains from one specimen sequenced in a study of monozygotic twins with inflammatory bowel disease. Each CDR3 protein gets one entry in TCRdb, which reprocessed the 5' RACE reads and gives no DNA. Its table records roughly 300,000 distinct CDR3 sequences. Sample: blood. Receptor source: a human donor with ulcerative colitis or Crohn's disease, or a healthy co-twin of an affected twin (not recorded which).

The V call is TRBV2, the J call TRBJ1-1. Germline-derived CDR1 and CDR2 are SNHLY and FYNNEI. CDR3 size: 14 residues. CDR3 region: CASIGLQTNTEAFF.

This chain uses TRBV18 with TRBJ1-5. Per the germline V gene, CDR1 is KGHSH and CDR2 is LQKENI. The CDR3 consists of 16 residues. The CDR3 reads CASSQTGITRNQPQHF.

CDR3 in amino acids: CASSVASGLFGYGYTF. This chain connects TRBV28 to TRBJ1-2. Germline-derived CDR1 and CDR2 are MDHEN and SYDVKM. This CDR3 has 16 residues.

The chain is built from TRBV15 and TRBJ1-1; TCRdb reports TRBD1, a call that lacks DNA to check it against. The CDR3 covers 14 residues. Per the germline V gene, CDR1 is LNHNV and CDR2 is YYDKDF (reference sequence). The CDR3 loop reads CATSRGGGSTEAFF.

V gene TRBV28 combines with J gene TRBJ2-1; as DNA is missing, the TRBD1 call by TCRdb cannot be tested. Germline V lookup: CDR1 MDHEN, CDR2 SYDVKM. The CDR3 spans 13 residues. The CDR3 loop reads CASTQVSYNEQFF.

This chain connects TRBV12-3 or TRBV12-4 to TRBJ2-2. This CDR3 has 13 amino acids. This CDR3 reads CASSTSNTGELFF.

The chain joins TRBV3-1 to TRBJ2-1; TCRdb designates TRBD2, a call that cannot be tested without DNA. The germline V gene encodes CDR1 LGHDT and CDR2 YNNKEL (reference sequence). The CDR3 is 12 residues long. CDR3 sequence: CASSREGVEQFF.

J is TRBJ1-5 and V is TRBV19. The germline CDR1 and CDR2 sequences are LNHDA and SQIVND (reference sequence). There are 13 residues in the CDR3. The CDR3 here is CASATVGNQPQHF.

The V call is TRBV5-8, the J call TRBJ2-1; there is no DNA to check the TCRdb D call of TRBD1. The CDR3 is 15 amino acids. CDR1 SGHTS and CDR2 YDEGEE come from the germline V gene. CDR3 sequence: CASSRFSGVDNEQFF.

The gene calls are TRBV7-9 and TRBJ2-5; the D gene TCRdb calls, TRBD1, cannot be checked with no DNA. Germline assignment: CDR1 SEHNR and CDR2 FQNEAQ (reference sequence). This CDR3 has 11 amino acids. This CDR3 is CASSLPGAQYF.

The rearrangement joins TRBV18 to TRBJ1-4. CDR3 length equals 11 residues. CDR1 is KGHSH, CDR2 LQKENI, per germline. CDR3 loop: CASSSREGLFF. Using reference TRBV18 and TRBJ1-4 for the parts outside the CDR3, the full variable domain is NAGVMQNPRHLVRRRGQEARLRCSPMKGHSHVYWYRQLPEEGLKFMVYLQKENIIDESGMPKERFSAEFPKEGPSILRIQQVVRGDSAAYFCASSSREGLFFGSGTQLSVL.

The chain employs TRBV7-2 and TRBJ1-4; checking the TCRdb D call of TRBD1 is not possible without DNA. Germline loops: CDR1 SGHTA, CDR2 FQGNSA. The CDR3 has 14 amino acids. This chain's CDR3 is CASSLDRANEKLFF.

The chain employs TRBV12-3 or TRBV12-4 and TRBJ1-6; TCRdb indicates TRBD1, and absent DNA this call remains unverified. The CDR3 has 13 residues. The CDR3 here is CASSLTGGSPLHF.